This T cell receptor (beta chain) stems from a study of blood T cell repertoires in COVID-19. Study overall: Specimens from acute and convalescent COVID-19 originated in the United States, Italy and Spain.

The V end lost 2 bases, the J end lost 0 bases, and 7 bases lay between the germline ends. The CDR3 sequence is 15 residues long. The germline gives CDR1 MDHEN, CDR2 SYDVKM. This clone was observed many times. Profiling relied on immunoSEQ multiplex PCR, and the TCRdb table lists in-frame clones only, not all of them. The data hold 250,000 or so clones, with about 85% observed a single time. The origin of this receptor is a man aged 25-45 years who had recovered from COVID-19. The chain joins TRBV28 to TRBJ2-2; D might be TRBD2 (5 bases). The source material was peripheral blood. Written as DNA, the CDR3 is TGTGCCAGCAGTTTAGAGGGAACGAACACCGGGGAGCTGTTTTTT. It yields the protein CASSLEGTNTGELFF.